This T cell receptor (beta chain) is from a study of T cell responses to AZD1222 COVID-19 vaccine. The study, taken as a whole, reports: Mostly white British, mostly female donors; authors suggested clonal diversity may be underestimated.

To note about this clone: What it binds is unknown.

The CDR3 length is 14 residues. Germline CDR1 reads MNHEY; CDR2 reads SVGAGI. After removal of 2 bases from V and 10 bases from J, the junction contained 7 bases not matched to a gene. The method was immunoSEQ multiplex PCR; TCRdb's version includes in-frame clones alone and lacks a portion of them. The data show 85,000 to 90,000 clones, roughly 90% seen once. This clonotype was sampled from an adult in good health. This sequence joins TRBV6-5 and TRBJ2-1, with 8 bases identical to TRBD2. This material consisted of peripheral blood, taken on day 0 of AZD1222 vaccination. The CDR3: CASSYSGSRWEQFF. The DNA of the CDR3 is TGTGCCAGCAGTTACAGCGGGAGCCGTTGGGAGCAGTTCTTC.